Listed below are T cell receptor beta chains from one sample, sequenced in a study of shared clonotypes between healthy human individuals. Data came from immunoSEQ multiplex PCR; TCRdb stores just in-frame clones and leaves some out. The sample consists of 2 million to 2.5 million clones, 90% to 95% of them appearing once. What was sequenced was naive CD4+ T cells from PBMCs. Source of these receptors: a young man in good health. Some clones in this sample may be carry-over from other donors' samples. Both conserved end residues are part of each CDR3. A D gene is named only where the DNA matches it firmly. Clone size appears in some rows only: once, few, many, or a class for an expanded clone.

clone_size	d_call	j_call	v_call	cdr3_aa	cdr3_nt
NA	NA	TRBJ2-1	TRBV20-1	CSARDLPEQFF	TGCAGTGCTAGAGATCTCCCTGAGCAGTTCTTC
NA	NA	TRBJ1-6	TRBV5-1	CASSLAPDRSPLHF	TGCGCCAGCAGCTTGGCGCCAGATAGATCACCCCTCCACTTT
NA	NA	TRBJ2-7	TRBV4-2	CASSGQSYEQYF	TGTGCCAGCTCAGGGCAGTCCTACGAGCAGTACTTC
NA	NA	TRBJ2-6	TRBV28	CASSLELGAGANVLTF	TGTGCCAGCAGTTTAGAGCTGGGGGCTGGGGCCAACGTCCTGACTTTC
NA	NA	TRBJ1-1	TRBV10-3	CAISTSTGNTEAFF	TGTGCCATCAGTACCTCCACTGGGAACACTGAAGCTTTCTTT
NA	TRBD2	TRBJ2-3	TRBV28	CAGASGGSTDTQYF	TGTGCCGGGGCCTCGGGAGGGAGCACAGATACGCAGTATTTT
once	NA	TRBJ1-5	TRBV27	CASSLARGNQPQHF	TGTGCCAGCAGTTTAGCACGGGGGAATCAGCCCCAGCATTTT
NA	NA	TRBJ2-3	TRBV6-9	CASSYPGTDTQYF	TGTGCCAGCAGTTACCCGGGGACAGATACGCAGTATTTT
NA	NA	TRBJ2-1	TRBV9	CASEPLGGSDNEQFF	TGTGCCAGCGAGCCATTAGGAGGGTCGGACAATGAGCAGTTCTTC
NA	NA	TRBJ1-5	TRBV9	CASSAGWGTPNQPQHF	TGTGCCAGCAGCGCCGGGTGGGGGACACCCAATCAGCCCCAGCATTTT
NA	NA	TRBJ1-3	TRBV9	CASSVDRDTIYF	TGTGCCAGCAGCGTAGACAGAGACACCATATATTTT